This record concerns one TCR beta chain sequence. It lacks a known antigen. The junction departs from the called germline gene at one end, perhaps through a read error. This sample is part of a study of blood T cells in healthy people across ages (dated by TCRdb to 2013 to 2016). As for the study more broadly: In model experiments, roughly one uniquely barcoded TCR beta cDNA molecule per two T cells was captured by template switching. To track age-related changes in TCR beta repertoire diversity, the study relied on deep sequencing normalized with unique cDNA molecular identifiers. Donors were grouped into four age groups: young (average 16 years), middle-aged (under 40), aged (62) and long-lived (about 89). To avoid experimental bias, donors of different ages were distributed randomly across sequencing lanes. Two additional independent replicas of 1 million unique cDNA reads from the same blood draw were analyzed for two donors (one aged 18 to 29 and one aged 80 or older). General conclusions and limits of the study: Because the CMV infection status of the donors was unknown, age-related changes in expanded clonotypes may potentially have been confounded. Estimates of total diversity from one million sequenced T cells were regarded as lower bounds and underestimates. The long-lived group showed more naive CD4+ T cells, fewer expanded clones and increased TCR diversity than the aged group, suggesting age selection. The percentage of naive T cells measured by flow cytometry correlated strongly with observed TCR beta diversity. Conclusive comparison of naive and antigen-experienced compartments was prevented by the profiling of bulk unsorted PBMCs. As age increased, observed TCR beta diversity per million T cells dropped in a roughly linear way, and a significant reduction was already evident by age 40.

Systemically healthy Caucasian individuals from Russia, 35 to 50 in total and aged about 6 to 90 years, were included as donors. Around 9.9 milliliters of peripheral blood were collected from each donor into EDTA-treated Vacutainer tubes. PBMCs were isolated by Ficoll-Paque density-gradient centrifugation, with at least 7 million obtained per sample. Total RNA was extracted from PBMCs with Trizol reagent, with at least 5 micrograms obtained per sample. For every donor, an aliquot of PBMCs went through flow cytometry to measure the percentages of naive CD45RAhigh/CD27high T cells. Receptors were amplified or captured by 5' RACE. This sample was sequenced with an Illumina HiSeq 2500. A second roughly 7 to 12 cycle PCR used a sample-barcoded 5' primer and a J-beta primer mix. A unique molecular identifier was introduced onto each TCR beta cDNA molecule by a template-switch 5' adaptor carrying 12 random nucleotides. Each sample yielded at least 2.5 million CDR3-containing paired-end reads. All of the RNA was converted into first-strand cDNA using the Mint cDNA synthesis kit, with a TRBC-specific oligonucleotide serving as the primer. Following uracil-DNA glycosylase treatment, a first 18-cycle PCR with universal primers M1SS and BC2_uni_R was performed on all cDNA. The study's processing was this. For normalization, 1 million high-quality reads were randomly selected from each sample, with every read carrying a distinct molecular identifier. Instead of being binned into consensus sequences, reads with shared molecular identifiers were discarded. CDR3 identification, clonotype clustering and error correction used MiTCR with a Q25 quality threshold and the strictest error-elimination algorithm. A nonparametric unseen species model with Euler transformation was used to estimate a lower bound on total TCR beta diversity. TCRdb cleaned the public reads at Q25 with fastp, built clones with MiXCR and kept in-frame beta chains. Here each entry gathers all rows of one CDR3 protein and keeps the most common genes and DNA. The V and J calls and clone size are TCRdb's, not the authors'. This sample lists a few hundred thousand distinct CDR3 sequences; 25% to 30% were detected once. 18% of the sample is taken by the ten largest.

The CDR3, from cysteine to phenylalanine, totals 13 residues. Just the 39-base CDR3 DNA is kept, in frame starting at base 1. CDR1 is given as MNHEY and CDR2 as SVGEGT, both from the germline V gene. The sequence was collected from a woman aged 70-85 years in good health. The sample comprised blood. The sequence links TRBV6-2 or TRBV6-3 to TRBJ1-2; the D gene is possibly TRBD1, with 6 bases matching. The CDR3 region has the sequence CASSNRVAYSYTF. Read as DNA, the sequence is TGTGCCAGCAGTAACAGGGTCGCCTATAGCTACACCTTC.